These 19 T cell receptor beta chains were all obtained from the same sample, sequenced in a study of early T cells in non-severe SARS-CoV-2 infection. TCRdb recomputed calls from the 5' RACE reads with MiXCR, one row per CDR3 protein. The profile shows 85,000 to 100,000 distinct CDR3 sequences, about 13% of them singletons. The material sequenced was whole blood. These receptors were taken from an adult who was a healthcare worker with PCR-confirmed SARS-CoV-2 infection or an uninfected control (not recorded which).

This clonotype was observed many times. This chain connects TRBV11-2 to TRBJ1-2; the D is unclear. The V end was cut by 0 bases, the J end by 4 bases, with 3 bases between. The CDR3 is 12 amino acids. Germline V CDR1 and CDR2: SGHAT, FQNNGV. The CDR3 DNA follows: TGTGCCAGCAGCTTAGAGTCCTATGGCTACACCTTC. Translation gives CASSLESYGYTF.

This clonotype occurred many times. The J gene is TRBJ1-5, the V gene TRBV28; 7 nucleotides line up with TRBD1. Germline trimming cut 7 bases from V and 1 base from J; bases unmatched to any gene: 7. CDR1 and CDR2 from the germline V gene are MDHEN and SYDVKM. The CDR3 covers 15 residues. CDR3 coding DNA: TGTGCCAGCACCGCACAGGGGTCCAGCAATCAGCCCCAGCATTTT. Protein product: CASTAQGSSNQPQHF.

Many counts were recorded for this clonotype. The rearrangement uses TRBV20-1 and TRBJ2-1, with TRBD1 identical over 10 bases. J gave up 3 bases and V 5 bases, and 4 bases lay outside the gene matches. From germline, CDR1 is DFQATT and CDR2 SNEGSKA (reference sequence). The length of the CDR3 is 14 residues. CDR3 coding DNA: TGCAGTGCTTCCCGGGACAGGGGCTACAATGAGCAGTTCTTC. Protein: CSASRDRGYNEQFF.

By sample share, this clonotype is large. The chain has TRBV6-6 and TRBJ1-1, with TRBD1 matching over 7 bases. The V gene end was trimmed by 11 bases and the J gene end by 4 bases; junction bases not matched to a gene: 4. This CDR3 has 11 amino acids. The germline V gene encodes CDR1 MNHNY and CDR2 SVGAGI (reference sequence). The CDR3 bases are TGTGCCGTGTACAGGGGCACTGAAGCTTTCTTT. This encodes CAVYRGTEAFF.

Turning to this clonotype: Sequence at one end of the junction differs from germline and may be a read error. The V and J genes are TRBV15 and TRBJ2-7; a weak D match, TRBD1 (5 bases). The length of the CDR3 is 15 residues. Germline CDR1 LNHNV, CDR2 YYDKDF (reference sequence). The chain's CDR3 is CATRRDLGQGYEQYF. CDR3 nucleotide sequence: TGTGCCACCAGAAGAGATCTTGGGCAGGGCTACGAGCAGTACTTC.

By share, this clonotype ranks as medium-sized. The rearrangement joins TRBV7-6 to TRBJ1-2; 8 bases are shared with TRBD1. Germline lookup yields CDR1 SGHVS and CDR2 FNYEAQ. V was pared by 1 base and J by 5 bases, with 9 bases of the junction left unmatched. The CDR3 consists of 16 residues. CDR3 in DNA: TGTGCCAGCAGCTTAGAGGCAGGGGGCGATCGGTATGGCTACACCTTC. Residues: CASSLEAGGDRYGYTF.

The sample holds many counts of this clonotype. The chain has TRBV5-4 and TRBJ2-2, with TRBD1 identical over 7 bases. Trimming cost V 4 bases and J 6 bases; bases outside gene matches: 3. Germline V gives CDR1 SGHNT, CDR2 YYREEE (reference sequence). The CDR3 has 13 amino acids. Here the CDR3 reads CASSHQGAGELFF. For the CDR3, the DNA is TGTGCCAGCAGCCATCAGGGGGCCGGGGAGCTGTTTTTT.

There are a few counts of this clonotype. CDR3 bases: TGCAGTGCCGTTTCCGGGACAGGGATCGCCCAGCCCCAGCATTTT. It codes for CSAVSGTGIAQPQHF. The genes are TRBV20-1 and TRBJ1-5; 9 bases are shared with TRBD1. The CDR3 length is 15 residues. V lost 6 bases, J lost 7 bases, and 13 bases stayed unmatched. Germline CDR1 is DFQATT and CDR2 is SNEGSKA (reference sequence).

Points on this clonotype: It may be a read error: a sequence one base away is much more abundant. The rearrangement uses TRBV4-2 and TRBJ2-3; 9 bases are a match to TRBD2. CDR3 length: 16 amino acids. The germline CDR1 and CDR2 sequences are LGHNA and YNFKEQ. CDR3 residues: CVSSQVRAGGHDTQYF. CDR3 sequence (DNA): TGTGTCAGCAGCCAAGTACGTGCGGGGGGGCACGATACGCAGTATTTT.

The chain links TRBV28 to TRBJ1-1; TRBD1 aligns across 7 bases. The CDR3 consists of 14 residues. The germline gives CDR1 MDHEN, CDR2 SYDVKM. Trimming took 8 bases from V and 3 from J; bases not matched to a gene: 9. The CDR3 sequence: CASAGTVRYTEAFF. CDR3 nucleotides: TGTGCCAGCGCCGGGACAGTCCGATACACTGAAGCTTTCTTT.

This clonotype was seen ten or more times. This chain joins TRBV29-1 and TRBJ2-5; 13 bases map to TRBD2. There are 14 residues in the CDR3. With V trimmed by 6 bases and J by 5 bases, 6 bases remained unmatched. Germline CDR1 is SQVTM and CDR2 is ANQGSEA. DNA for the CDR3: TGCAGCGTCACCACTAGCGGGGGGGCTGAGACCCAGTACTTC. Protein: CSVTTSGGAETQYF.

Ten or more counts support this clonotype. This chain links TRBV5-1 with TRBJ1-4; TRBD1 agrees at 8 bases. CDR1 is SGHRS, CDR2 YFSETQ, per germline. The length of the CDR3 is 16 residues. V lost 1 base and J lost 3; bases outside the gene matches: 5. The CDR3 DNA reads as TGCGCCAGCAGCTTGTCGGGACAGGTCCCTAATGAAAAACTGTTTTTT. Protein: CASSLSGQVPNEKLFF.

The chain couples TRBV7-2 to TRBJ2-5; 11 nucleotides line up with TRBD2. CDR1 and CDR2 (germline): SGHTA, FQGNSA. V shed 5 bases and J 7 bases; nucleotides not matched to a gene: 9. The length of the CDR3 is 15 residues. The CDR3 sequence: CASSTLAGARTTQYF. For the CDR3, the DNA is TGTGCCAGCAGCACACTAGCGGGGGCCCGGACGACCCAGTACTTC.

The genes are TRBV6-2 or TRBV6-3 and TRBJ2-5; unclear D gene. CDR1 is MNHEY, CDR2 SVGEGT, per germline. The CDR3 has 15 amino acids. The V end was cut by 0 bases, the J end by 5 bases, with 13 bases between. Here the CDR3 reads CASSYSKGRPETQYF. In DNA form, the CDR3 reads TGTGCCAGCAGTTACTCGAAGGGTCGCCCTGAGACCCAGTACTTC.

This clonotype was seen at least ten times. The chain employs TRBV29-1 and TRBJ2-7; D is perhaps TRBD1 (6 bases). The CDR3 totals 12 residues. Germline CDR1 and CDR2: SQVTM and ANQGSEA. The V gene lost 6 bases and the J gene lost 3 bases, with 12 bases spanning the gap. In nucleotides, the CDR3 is TGCAGCGTCAGGAGAGGGGGCTACGAGCAGTACTTC. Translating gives CSVRRGGYEQYF.

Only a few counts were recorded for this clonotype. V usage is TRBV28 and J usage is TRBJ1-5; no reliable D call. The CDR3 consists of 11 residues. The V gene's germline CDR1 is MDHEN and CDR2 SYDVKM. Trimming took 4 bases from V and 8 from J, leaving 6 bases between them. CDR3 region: CASSSHKPQHF. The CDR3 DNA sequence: TGTGCCAGCAGTTCCCATAAGCCCCAGCATTTT.

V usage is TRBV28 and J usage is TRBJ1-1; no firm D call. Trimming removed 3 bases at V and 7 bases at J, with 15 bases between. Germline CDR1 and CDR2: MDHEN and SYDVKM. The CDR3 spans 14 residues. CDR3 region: CASSFSGRTYEAFF. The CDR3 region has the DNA TGTGCCAGCAGTTTCAGCGGCAGGACTTATGAAGCTTTCTTT.

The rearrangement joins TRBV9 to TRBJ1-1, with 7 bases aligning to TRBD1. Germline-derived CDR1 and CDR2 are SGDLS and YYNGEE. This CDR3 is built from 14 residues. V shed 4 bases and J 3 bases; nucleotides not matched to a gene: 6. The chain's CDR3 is CASSPLTGDTEAFF. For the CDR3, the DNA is TGTGCCAGCAGCCCTCTTACAGGGGACACTGAAGCTTTCTTT.

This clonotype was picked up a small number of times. The CDR3 sequence is CSVEGGGEKLFF. The CDR3 DNA reads as TGCAGCGTTGAAGGAGGGGGTGAAAAACTGTTTTTT. The rearrangement uses TRBV29-1 and TRBJ1-4; D might be TRBD1 (6 bases). The CDR3 is 12 residues long. The V end lost 1 base, the J end lost 7 bases, and 7 bases lay between the germline ends. Germline CDR1 reads SQVTM; CDR2 reads ANQGSEA. Combining the CDR3 with reference TRBV29-1 and TRBJ1-4 gives the whole variable domain SAVISQKPSRDICQRGTSLTIQCQVDSQVTMMFWYRQQPGQSLTLIATANQGSEATYESGFVIDKFPISRPNLTFSTLTVSNMSPEDSSIYLCSVEGGGEKLFFGSGTQLSVL.